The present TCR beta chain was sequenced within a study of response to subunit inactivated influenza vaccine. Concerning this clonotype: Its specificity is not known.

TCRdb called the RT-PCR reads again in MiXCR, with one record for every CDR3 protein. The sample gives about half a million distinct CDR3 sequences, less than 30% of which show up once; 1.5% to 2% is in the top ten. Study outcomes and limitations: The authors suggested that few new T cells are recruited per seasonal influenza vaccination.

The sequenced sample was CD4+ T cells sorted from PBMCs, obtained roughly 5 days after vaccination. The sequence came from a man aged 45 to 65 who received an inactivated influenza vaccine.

CDR3 sequence (DNA): TGTGCCAGCGCGATCCAGAACAATCAGCCCCAGCATTTT. It yields the protein CASAIQNNQPQHF. J is TRBJ1-5 and V is TRBV28; D is uncertain. Trimming took 8 bases from V and 3 from J, leaving 11 bases between them. Looked up from germline, CDR1 is MDHEN and CDR2 is SYDVKM. CDR3 length: 13 residues.